This T cell receptor beta chain was found in a study of patients and donors after allogeneic stem cell transplantation. Each CDR3 protein is one row after TCRdb ran MiXCR on the RT-PCR reads. The profile covers over 65,000 distinct CDR3 sequences, with about 26% appearing a single time and about a quarter taken by the ten largest. There are 15 residues in the CDR3. V was shortened by 6 bases and J by 0 bases, with 14 bases between the two germline ends. The germline gives CDR1 MDHEN, CDR2 SYDVKM. This chain joins TRBV28 and TRBJ1-2; no reliable D call. The TCR sequence derives from a human donor who was either an allogeneic HSCT recipient or a stem cell or donor lymphocyte infusion donor (not recorded which). It is not recorded whose cells these are; they may come from a transplant donor. The specimen was blood, either unsorted or a sorted T cell fraction (not recorded which). The CDR3 spells CASSQGLSPNYGYTF. CDR3 DNA: TGTGCCAGCAGCCAAGGTCTCAGTCCTAACTATGGCTACACCTTC.